The 3 T cell receptor beta chains reported below all come from one sample, sequenced in a study of blood T cell repertoires in COVID-19. Produced via immunoSEQ multiplex PCR; TCRdb's table is partial and in-frame only. The sample consists of 250,000 to 300,000 clones, roughly 90% of them appearing once. Sequencing was carried out using peripheral blood. The receptors here all came from a woman aged 30 to 39 with COVID-19, enrolled during active disease.

The chain combines TRBV6-1 with TRBJ1-2, with D perhaps TRBD1 (5 bases). Between the trimmed V and J ends, which lost 3 bases and 5 bases, there was a span of 16 bases. This CDR3 spans 15 amino acids. Germline assignment: CDR1 MNHNS and CDR2 SASEGT. CDR3 in amino acids: CASSEGHERLYGYTF. DNA for the CDR3: TGTGCCAGCAGTGAGGGGCACGAGCGATTATATGGCTACACCTTC.

This clone was picked up one time. This rearrangement joins TRBV7-9 to TRBJ2-7; D possibly corresponds to TRBD1 (6 bases). V lost 3 bases, J lost 3 bases, and 15 bases lay in between. The germline V gene encodes CDR1 SEHNR and CDR2 FQNEAQ (reference sequence). This CDR3 has 15 amino acids. The CDR3 DNA reads TGTGCCAGCAGCTTTTCCCAGGGGAAGGTCTACGAGCAGTACTTC. Amino acid sequence: CASSFSQGKVYEQYF.

The chain uses TRBV11-1 and TRBJ1-2; 7 bases line up with TRBD1. Germline-derived CDR1 and CDR2 are SGHAT and FQDESV (reference sequence). The V and J ends lost 5 bases and 1 base, in that order; junction bases with no gene match: 7. The CDR3 consists of 15 residues. The CDR3 nucleotides read TGTGCCAGCAGCGTGGACAGGCGCATTAACTATGGCTACACCTTC. This gives the protein CASSVDRRINYGYTF.